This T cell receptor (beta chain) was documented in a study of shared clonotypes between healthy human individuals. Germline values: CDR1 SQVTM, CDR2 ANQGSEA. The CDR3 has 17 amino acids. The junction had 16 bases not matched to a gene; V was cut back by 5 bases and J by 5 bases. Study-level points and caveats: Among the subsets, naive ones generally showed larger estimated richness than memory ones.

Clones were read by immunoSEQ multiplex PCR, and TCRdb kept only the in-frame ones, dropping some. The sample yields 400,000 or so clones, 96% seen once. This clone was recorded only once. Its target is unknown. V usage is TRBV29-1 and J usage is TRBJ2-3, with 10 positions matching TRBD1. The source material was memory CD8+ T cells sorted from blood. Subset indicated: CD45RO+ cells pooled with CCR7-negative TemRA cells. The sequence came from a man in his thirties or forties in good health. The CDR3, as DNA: TGCAGCGTTTCCTCGCGGACAGGGGGGATGATGGGAGATACGCAGTATTTT. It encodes CSVSSRTGGMMGDTQYF.